This is a list of T cell receptor beta chains from one sample in a study of human T cells and chemical hapten exposure. TCRdb re-called the 5' RACE reads through MiXCR, storing one row per CDR3 protein. The data show about 140,000 distinct CDR3 sequences, roughly 4.1% seen once. The receptors originated from a female donor in good health. CDR3s include the opening cysteine and the closing phenylalanine or tryptophan. A D gene is named only where the DNA matches it firmly. A row's size may be missing; if present it is once, few, many or a size class.

cdr3_aa: CASSAGRRQSSYEQYF
cdr3_nt: TGTGCCAGCAGCGCAGGCAGACGCCAGAGCTCCTACGAGCAGTACTTC
d_call: -
j_call: TRBJ2-7
clone_size: many
cdr3_length: 16
v_call: TRBV7-2

cdr3_aa: CASSLAPTAYYNEQFF
cdr3_nt: TGCGCCAGCAGCTTGGCTCCGACAGCGTACTACAATGAGCAGTTCTTC
d_call: -
j_call: TRBJ2-1
clone_size: many
cdr3_length: 16
v_call: TRBV5-1

cdr3_aa: CASSFFDTSTDTQYF
cdr3_nt: TGTGCCAGCAGCTTTTTCGACACAAGCACAGATACGCAGTATTTT
d_call: -
j_call: TRBJ2-3
clone_size: many
cdr3_length: 15
v_call: TRBV13

cdr3_aa: CASSFRGCSYGYTF
cdr3_nt: TGTGCCAGCAGTTTTAGGGGTTGTAGCTATGGCTACACCTTC
d_call: -
j_call: TRBJ1-2
clone_size: -
cdr3_length: 14
v_call: TRBV12-3/TRBV12-4

cdr3_aa: CASSLYQGAYQPQHF
cdr3_nt: TGTGCCAGCAGCTTGTATCAGGGGGCCTATCAGCCCCAGCATTTT
d_call: TRBD1
j_call: TRBJ1-5
clone_size: few
cdr3_length: 15
v_call: TRBV5-5

cdr3_aa: CASSFRGGNEKLFF
cdr3_nt: TGTGCCAGCAGCTTCCGGGGGGGAAATGAAAAACTGTTTTTT
d_call: -
j_call: TRBJ1-4
clone_size: many
cdr3_length: 14
v_call: TRBV7-9

cdr3_aa: CSVEDPYTGTRRYNEQFF
cdr3_nt: TGCAGCGTTGAAGATCCGTATACGGGGACTAGACGATACAATGAGCAGTTCTTC
d_call: TRBD2
j_call: TRBJ2-1
clone_size: few
cdr3_length: 18
v_call: TRBV29-1

cdr3_aa: CSGTGYTDTQYF
cdr3_nt: TGCAGCGGCACCGGGTACACAGATACGCAGTATTTT
d_call: -
j_call: TRBJ2-3
clone_size: many
cdr3_length: 12
v_call: TRBV29-1

cdr3_aa: CASSQERQGETQYF
cdr3_nt: TGCGCCAGCAGCCAAGAACGCCAGGGTGAGACCCAGTACTTC
d_call: -
j_call: TRBJ2-5
clone_size: many
cdr3_length: 14
v_call: TRBV4-3

cdr3_aa: CASSGDTQYF
cdr3_nt: TGTGCCAGCAGCGGAGATACGCAGTATTTT
d_call: -
j_call: TRBJ2-3
clone_size: many
cdr3_length: 10
v_call: TRBV7-6

cdr3_aa: CASSIRTEFDYTF
cdr3_nt: TGTGCCAGCAGCATACGGACAGAATTTGACTACACCTTC
d_call: -
j_call: TRBJ1-2
clone_size: many
cdr3_length: 13
v_call: TRBV5-4

cdr3_aa: CSARDLRGPTEAFF
cdr3_nt: TGCAGTGCTAGAGATCTCCGGGGCCCCACTGAAGCTTTCTTT
d_call: -
j_call: TRBJ1-1
clone_size: many
cdr3_length: 14
v_call: TRBV20-1

cdr3_aa: CACSLRQPSTDTQYF
cdr3_nt: TGTGCCTGCAGCCTTAGACAGCCAAGCACAGATACGCAGTATTTT
d_call: -
j_call: TRBJ2-3
clone_size: once
cdr3_length: 15
v_call: TRBV7-2

cdr3_aa: CASSPGTLSTDTQYF
cdr3_nt: TGTGCCAGCAGCCCCGGGACTCTATCCACAGATACGCAGTATTTT
d_call: -
j_call: TRBJ2-3
clone_size: many
cdr3_length: 15
v_call: TRBV3-1

cdr3_aa: CASSQEYGLAGELFF
cdr3_nt: TGTGCCAGCAGCCAAGAGTACGGGCTCGCCGGGGAGCTGTTTTTT
d_call: -
j_call: TRBJ2-2
clone_size: many
cdr3_length: 15
v_call: TRBV4-2

cdr3_aa: CAWSPRDRVSNQPQHF
cdr3_nt: TGTGCCTGGAGTCCGAGGGACAGGGTCTCCAATCAGCCCCAGCATTTT
d_call: TRBD1
j_call: TRBJ1-5
clone_size: many
cdr3_length: 16
v_call: TRBV30

cdr3_aa: CASSPSPGGQNTGELFF
cdr3_nt: TGTGCCAGCAGCCCGTCCCCGGGGGGACAAAACACCGGGGAGCTGTTTTTT
d_call: -
j_call: TRBJ2-2
clone_size: many
cdr3_length: 17
v_call: TRBV7-7

cdr3_aa: CASSFLPPNEQFF
cdr3_nt: TGTGCCAGCAGTTTCCTGCCCCCCAATGAGCAGTTCTTC
d_call: -
j_call: TRBJ2-1
clone_size: many
cdr3_length: 13
v_call: TRBV27

cdr3_aa: CASSETSGPADSYEQYF
cdr3_nt: TGTGCCAGCAGTGAAACTAGCGGCCCGGCCGACTCCTACGAGCAGTACTTC
d_call: TRBD2
j_call: TRBJ2-7
clone_size: few
cdr3_length: 17
v_call: TRBV25-1

cdr3_aa: CASRAPGGRHGYTF
cdr3_nt: TGTGCCAGCAGGGCCCCAGGGGGCAGACATGGCTACACCTTC
d_call: TRBD1
j_call: TRBJ1-2
clone_size: many
cdr3_length: 14
v_call: TRBV7-9

cdr3_aa: CASSVSTPNTEAFF
cdr3_nt: TGTGCCAGCAGTGTATCAACGCCGAACACTGAAGCTTTCTTT
d_call: -
j_call: TRBJ1-1
clone_size: many
cdr3_length: 14
v_call: TRBV2

cdr3_aa: CASRSLTGTPNTGELFF
cdr3_nt: TGCGCCAGCAGGTCTCTAACCGGGACCCCAAACACCGGGGAGCTGTTTTTT
d_call: -
j_call: TRBJ2-2
clone_size: -
cdr3_length: 17
v_call: TRBV5-1

cdr3_aa: CASSLGTSLGSKNIQYF
cdr3_nt: TGTGCCAGCAGCTTAGGAACCTCTTTAGGGTCCAAAAACATTCAGTACTTC
d_call: -
j_call: TRBJ2-4
clone_size: many
cdr3_length: 17
v_call: TRBV11-2

cdr3_aa: CASSPRDRGHKKYF
cdr3_nt: TGTGCCAGCAGCCCCCGGGACAGGGGGCATAAAAAGTACTTC
d_call: TRBD1
j_call: TRBJ2-7
clone_size: -
cdr3_length: 14
v_call: TRBV11-1

cdr3_aa: CASSMGGGNEQFF
cdr3_nt: TGTGCCAGTAGTATGGGTGGGGGCAATGAGCAGTTCTTC
d_call: -
j_call: TRBJ2-1
clone_size: -
cdr3_length: 13
v_call: TRBV19

cdr3_aa: CAISGLAGEQYF
cdr3_nt: TGTGCCATCAGTGGGCTCGCGGGCGAGCAGTACTTC
d_call: -
j_call: TRBJ2-7
clone_size: many
cdr3_length: 12
v_call: TRBV10-3

cdr3_aa: CASSNRREGEQYF
cdr3_nt: TGTGCCAGCAGTAATCGCCGGGAGGGTGAGCAGTACTTC
d_call: TRBD2
j_call: TRBJ2-7
clone_size: -
cdr3_length: 13
v_call: TRBV12-3/TRBV12-4

cdr3_aa: CASSSRFSGANVLTF
cdr3_nt: TGTGCCAGCAGCAGCCGATTTTCTGGGGCCAACGTCCTGACTTTC
d_call: -
j_call: TRBJ2-6
clone_size: many
cdr3_length: 15
v_call: TRBV28

cdr3_aa: CASSEGGVDNQPQHF
cdr3_nt: TGTGCCAGCAGTGAAGGTGGGGTGGACAATCAGCCCCAGCATTTT
d_call: -
j_call: TRBJ1-5
clone_size: many
cdr3_length: 15
v_call: TRBV25-1

cdr3_aa: CASSTLRTGAYQPQHF
cdr3_nt: TGTGCCAGTAGTACCCTGAGGACAGGGGCGTATCAGCCCCAGCATTTT
d_call: TRBD1
j_call: TRBJ1-5
clone_size: few
cdr3_length: 16
v_call: TRBV19

cdr3_aa: CASSLGVGADTEAFF
cdr3_nt: TGCGCCAGCAGCTTGGGGGTCGGCGCGGACACTGAAGCTTTCTTT
d_call: -
j_call: TRBJ1-1
clone_size: many
cdr3_length: 15
v_call: TRBV5-1

cdr3_aa: CASSYFREGTEAFF
cdr3_nt: TGTGCCAGCAGTTATTTTAGAGAAGGCACTGAAGCTTTCTTT
d_call: -
j_call: TRBJ1-1
clone_size: few
cdr3_length: 14
v_call: TRBV6-2/TRBV6-3

cdr3_aa: CASSQGTSGGKQYF
cdr3_nt: TGTGCCAGCAGCCAGGGGACTAGCGGGGGGAAGCAGTACTTC
d_call: TRBD2
j_call: TRBJ2-7
clone_size: many
cdr3_length: 14
v_call: TRBV7-3

cdr3_aa: CASGHREAPLHF
cdr3_nt: TGTGCCAGCGGTCACAGGGAGGCACCCCTCCACTTT
d_call: -
j_call: TRBJ1-6
clone_size: many
cdr3_length: 12
v_call: TRBV27

cdr3_aa: CAWSKEPVGLAGARDTQYF
cdr3_nt: TGTGCCTGGAGTAAGGAACCAGTGGGACTAGCGGGGGCTAGGGATACGCAGTATTTT
d_call: TRBD2
j_call: TRBJ2-3
clone_size: -
cdr3_length: 19
v_call: TRBV30

cdr3_aa: CASSLAGGGNTDTQYF
cdr3_nt: TGTGCCAGCAGTTTAGCTGGCGGGGGGAACACAGATACGCAGTATTTT
d_call: TRBD2
j_call: TRBJ2-3
clone_size: many
cdr3_length: 16
v_call: TRBV28

cdr3_aa: CASSLVRGTGNTIYF
cdr3_nt: TGCGCCAGCAGCTTGGTTCGGGGGACCGGAAACACCATATATTTT
d_call: -
j_call: TRBJ1-3
clone_size: many
cdr3_length: 15
v_call: TRBV5-1

cdr3_aa: CASRPNRGSGLSQPQHF
cdr3_nt: TGTGCCAGCAGGCCAAACAGGGGATCGGGGTTGAGTCAGCCCCAGCATTTT
d_call: TRBD1
j_call: TRBJ1-5
clone_size: many
cdr3_length: 17
v_call: TRBV6-5

cdr3_aa: CASSRGLSTGELFF
cdr3_nt: TGTGCCAGTAGTAGGGGACTCAGCACCGGGGAGCTGTTTTTT
d_call: -
j_call: TRBJ2-2
clone_size: many
cdr3_length: 14
v_call: TRBV19

cdr3_aa: CASSYLVGVNTEAFF
cdr3_nt: TGTGCCAGCAGTTACTTGGTCGGGGTGAACACTGAAGCTTTCTTT
d_call: -
j_call: TRBJ1-1
clone_size: many
cdr3_length: 15
v_call: TRBV6-5

cdr3_aa: CASSLVVGTSGDNEQFF
cdr3_nt: TGTGCCAGCAGCTTAGTCGTCGGGACTAGCGGGGACAATGAGCAGTTCTTC
d_call: TRBD2
j_call: TRBJ2-1
clone_size: many
cdr3_length: 17
v_call: TRBV7-9

cdr3_aa: CSVVVSAYNEQFF
cdr3_nt: TGCAGCGTTGTTGTCTCCGCCTACAATGAGCAGTTCTTC
d_call: -
j_call: TRBJ2-1
clone_size: -
cdr3_length: 13
v_call: TRBV29-1